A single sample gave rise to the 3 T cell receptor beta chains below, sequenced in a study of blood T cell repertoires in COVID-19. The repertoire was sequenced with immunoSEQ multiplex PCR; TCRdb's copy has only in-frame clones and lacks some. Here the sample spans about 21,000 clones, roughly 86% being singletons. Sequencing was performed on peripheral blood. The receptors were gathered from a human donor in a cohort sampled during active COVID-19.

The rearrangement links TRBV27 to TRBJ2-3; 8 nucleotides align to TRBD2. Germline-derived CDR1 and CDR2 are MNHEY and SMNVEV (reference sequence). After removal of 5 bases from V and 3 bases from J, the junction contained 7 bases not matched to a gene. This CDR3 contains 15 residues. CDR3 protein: CASSAGTSVTDTQYF. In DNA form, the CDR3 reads TGTGCCAGCAGTGCGGGGACTAGTGTTACAGATACGCAGTATTTT.

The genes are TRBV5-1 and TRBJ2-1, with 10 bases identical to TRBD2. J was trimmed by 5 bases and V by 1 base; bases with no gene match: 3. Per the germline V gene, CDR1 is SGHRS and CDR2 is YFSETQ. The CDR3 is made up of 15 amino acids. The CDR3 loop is CASSLSGGAHNEQFF. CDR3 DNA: TGCGCCAGCAGCTTGAGCGGGGGGGCCCACAATGAGCAGTTCTTC.

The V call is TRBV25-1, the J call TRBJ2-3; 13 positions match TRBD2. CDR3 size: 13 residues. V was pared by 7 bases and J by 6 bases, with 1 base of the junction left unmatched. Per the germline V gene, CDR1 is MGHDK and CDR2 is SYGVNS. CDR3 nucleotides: TGTGCCAGCACGGGACTAGCGGGGGATACGCAGTATTTT. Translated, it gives CASTGLAGDTQYF.